The T cell receptor (beta chain) under discussion was sequenced for a study of blood T cell repertoires in COVID-19. Across the study: PBMCs, B-cell-depleted T cells, or T cells provided the cDNA or gDNA that made up the material.

Only in-frame clones appear in the TCRdb table, and some are missing; sequencing was by immunoSEQ multiplex PCR. Of around 70,000 clones in the sample, roughly nine tenths were seen once. The V end lost 4 bases, the J end lost 1 base, and 14 bases lay between the germline ends. The CDR3 has 15 residues. Germline V lookup: CDR1 SQVTM, CDR2 ANQGSEA. The J gene is TRBJ1-3, the V gene TRBV29-1, with D uncertain. Source material: peripheral blood. The TCR was taken from a human donor in a cohort sampled during active COVID-19. The CDR3 loop is CSVALQRESGNTIYF. The CDR3 DNA reads TGCAGCGTTGCCCTTCAGAGGGAGTCTGGAAACACCATATATTTT.